Below, one T cell receptor (beta chain) is given with its context. This sample is part of a study of blood T cell repertoires in COVID-19. Overall study context: There were acute and convalescent COVID-19 samples, and they came from the United States, Italy and Spain. Sources were T cells, B-cell-depleted T cells, or PBMCs; the material itself was cDNA or gDNA.

Original analysis: Estimates of nucleated cell counts were drawn from the amplification of reference gene primers. The protocol was immunoSEQ multiplex PCR, while the TCRdb copy is restricted to in-frame clones and leaves out a portion. V and J calls and clone size are given by that table; D and trimming were obtained from the DNA. The table includes fewer than 300,000 clones, about nine tenths detected once. Patients from Seattle were sampled longitudinally, starting during active infection. The germline V gene has CDR1 SGHTS and CDR2 YDEGEE. V dropped 2 bases and J dropped 5; count of bases not matched to a gene: 8. The length of the CDR3 is 18 residues.

The chain joins TRBV5-8 to TRBJ2-6; 12 bases map to TRBD1. The sequenced sample was peripheral blood. The sequence was obtained from a woman aged 25-40 years with COVID-19, enrolled during active disease. The CDR3 DNA reads as TGTGCCAGCAGCTTACCGGGACAGGGGGCGCCGAGGGCCAACGTCCTGACTTTC. Residues: CASSLPGQGAPRANVLTF.